This T cell receptor beta chain was obtained from a study of blood T cell repertoires in COVID-19 (TCRdb year 2020). In terms of the full investigation: Collaborator samples came from the United States, Italy and Spain and covered acute and convalescent phases of COVID-19. Where available, HLA class I and class II types were obtained from metadata supplied by the sample provider rather than from assay-based typing. The samples were drawn from the first 160 participants of the ongoing ImmuneRACE study and from 1,254 subjects provided by 6 global collaborators. The material from the prospective study consisted of cDNA or gDNA derived from T cells, B-cell-depleted T cells, or PBMCs. Subjects who had been exposed to COVID-19, were actively infected with it, or had recovered from it provided the deeply sampled blood TCRbeta repertoires that made up the dataset. The repertoires were made available in a free public database intended to serve as a resource for research on the immune response to SARS-CoV-2. Nearly every sample came with metadata listing a de-identified subject ID, COVID-19 status, age in years and sex. General findings and caveats noted by the study authors: The quantity of clinical and demographic metadata differed by source and by participant and was supplied without curation.

CDR1 and CDR2 (SNHLY, FYNNEI) derive from the germline V gene. The V and J ends are trimmed by 5 bases and 1 base, leaving 9 bases between them. From the cysteine up to the phenylalanine, the CDR3 has a length of 14 residues. Only CDR3 DNA is held: 42 bases, read in frame from base 1. Note on this clone: Its antigen has not been determined. No much larger clonotype is one base removed from it; base qualities were not supplied.

In the prospective study, participants were 18 to 89 years old, resided in 20 to 30 geographic areas of the United States, and were enrolled through a virtual design. To assign participants to cohorts, the prospective study relied on clinical history that participants themselves reported in a screening survey and a study questionnaire. In the prospective study, whole blood, serum and a nasopharyngeal or oropharyngeal swab were collected from each participant by mobile phlebotomists. Prospective study participants could optionally give additional blood draws and questionnaires over a roughly 2-month period. Before DNA extraction, prospective study blood samples were shipped either frozen or at room temperature. TCRbeta CDR3 regions were amplified from genomic DNA using the immunoSEQ Assay, a bias-controlled multiplex PCR. The paper's processing steps were these. Nucleated cell counts per sample were estimated from amplification of reference gene primers within the assay. To quantify the absolute abundance of each unique TCRbeta CDR3 rearrangement, sequence reads were collapsed and filtered. For each sample, productive Simpson clonality was calculated as the square root of Simpson's diversity index over productive rearrangements. Here the immuneACCESS table is served through TCRdb, limited to in-frame sequences with V and J called. Missing clones are a known gap in these copies; in checked studies unresolved V genes cover under half, and the rest lacks a known reason. V and J calls and clone size are as listed in that table; D and trimming were resolved from the DNA. The sample table lists about 160,000 clones, about 83% of them with a count of one. The ten largest clones capture less than 4% of the sample.

The TCR comes from a woman in her fifties or sixties in a cohort exposed to, infected with or recovered from COVID-19 (not recorded which). This chain joins TRBV2 to TRBJ1-5; the D segment could be TRBD1, given 6 matching bases. The sequencing sample was made of PBMCs or T cells enriched from blood (not recorded which). The CDR3 protein is CASSWGTSNQPQHF. The nucleotide sequence is TGTGCCAGCAGTTGGGGGACAAGCAATCAGCCCCAGCATTTT.